These 20 T cell receptor beta chains were sequenced from one sample in a study of early T cells in non-severe SARS-CoV-2 infection. TCRdb re-derived calls from the 5' RACE reads in MiXCR, one entry per CDR3 protein. The sample shows tens of thousands of distinct CDR3 sequences, roughly 8.7% of them seen only once. Sample: whole blood, taken at baseline. The source is an adult who was a healthcare worker with PCR-confirmed SARS-CoV-2 infection or an uninfected control (not recorded which).

This clonotype has only a few counts. The V gene is TRBV10-3, the J gene TRBJ2-3, with D possibly being TRBD1 (6 bases). In germline, CDR1 is ENHRY, CDR2 SYGVKD. The CDR3 has 15 residues. Deletions cut 6 bases from V and 2 bases from J, with 15 bases between. The CDR3 protein is CAIRLRDTNTDTQYF. The CDR3 nucleotides read TGTGCCATCAGGCTCCGGGACACCAACACAGATACGCAGTATTTT.

This clonotype was seen more than once but under ten times. The gene calls are TRBV2 and TRBJ2-7; 7 bases are shared with TRBD1. The ends lost 4 bases at V and 2 bases at J; junction bases unmatched: 5. The CDR3 has 14 residues. Germline CDR1 and CDR2: SNHLY and FYNNEI. CDR3 in DNA: TGTGCCAGCAGTGGAAGCGGACAGGCCTACGAGCAGTACTTC. Translation gives CASSGSGQAYEQYF.

As to this clonotype: The junction differs from germline at one of its ends, possibly a read error. This chain uses TRBV12-3 or TRBV12-4 with TRBJ1-3, with no clear D. The CDR3 covers 16 residues. DNA of the CDR3: TGTGCCAGCAGACCTAGGACTCCCCGCTCTGGAAACCCCATATATTTT. Its translation: CASRPRTPRSGNPIYF.

The rearrangement links TRBV6-5 to TRBJ2-5; possible D gene TRBD1, 6 bases. V was pared by 6 bases and J by 3 bases, with 11 bases between. The V gene's germline CDR1 is MNHEY and CDR2 SVGAGI. The CDR3 consists of 13 residues. CDR3 sequence reads: CASSGQPKETQYF. CDR3 nucleotide sequence: TGTGCCAGCAGCGGACAGCCGAAAGAGACCCAGTACTTC.

In its sample, this clonotype was seen a few times. The V gene is TRBV5-1, the J gene TRBJ1-1; 8 bases map to TRBD1. The CDR3 is made up of 14 amino acids. In germline, CDR1 is SGHRS, CDR2 YFSETQ. V was pared by 4 bases and J by 3 bases, with 5 bases of the junction left unmatched. CDR3 bases: TGCGCCAGCAGCATGACAGGGGTCCACACTGAAGCTTTCTTT. Protein product: CASSMTGVHTEAFF.

The chain employs TRBV7-2 and TRBJ2-3; 10 bases line up with TRBD2. This CDR3 is built from 13 residues. Germline V gene lookup returns CDR1 SGHTA and CDR2 FQGNSA. Trimming removed 8 bases from V and 1 base from J; junction bases left unmatched: 0. Here the CDR3 reads CASGLAGTDTQYF. The DNA of the CDR3 is TGTGCCAGCGGACTAGCGGGCACAGATACGCAGTATTTT.

V and J are TRBV12-3 or TRBV12-4 and TRBJ2-7, with a possible D match to TRBD2 (6 bases). Trimming removed 6 bases at V and 3 bases at J, with 18 bases between. The CDR3 extends over 15 amino acids. The CDR3 DNA reads as TGTGCCAGCAGCCGCGGGCGGGGCGTAAGCTACGAGCAGTACTTC. Protein: CASSRGRGVSYEQYF.

This clonotype was recorded many times. The chain recombines TRBV6-2 or TRBV6-3 with TRBJ1-5, with a tentative D call TRBD1 (5 bases). Per germline, CDR1 MNHEY and CDR2 SVGEGT. V lost 6 bases, J lost 4 bases, and 16 bases lay in between. The CDR3 is made up of 15 amino acids. This chain's CDR3 is CASRRSGAQNQPQHF. CDR3 coding DNA: TGTGCCAGCAGAAGAAGCGGGGCCCAAAATCAGCCCCAGCATTTT.

The table lists this clonotype with many counts. The rearrangement links TRBV7-8 to TRBJ2-7; 12 nucleotides match TRBD1. The CDR3 is 16 amino acids. Germline V gene sequence: CDR1 SGHVS, CDR2 FQNEAQ. The ends lost 3 bases at V and 6 bases at J; junction bases unmatched: 9. The CDR3 loop reads CASSFSAGTGGAEQYF. The CDR3 DNA sequence: TGTGCCAGCAGCTTCAGCGCCGGGACAGGGGGCGCCGAGCAGTACTTC.

This chain joins TRBV29-1 and TRBJ2-7; 12 bases match TRBD1. V gave up 7 bases and J gave up 6 bases; unmatched junction bases: 4. CDR1 SQVTM and CDR2 ANQGSEA come from the germline V gene. This CDR3 spans 12 amino acids. The CDR3 region is CSGGQGASEQYF. DNA of the CDR3: TGCAGCGGGGGACAGGGGGCAAGCGAGCAGTACTTC.

J is TRBJ1-3 and V is TRBV11-1, with a tentative D call TRBD1 (6 bases). Germline V gene sequence: CDR1 SGHAT, CDR2 FQDESV (reference sequence). Trimming left V 5 bases short and J 0 bases short, with 8 bases between. CDR3 length: 14 residues. CDR3 nucleotide sequence: TGTGCCAGCAGCGGCAGGGGCTCTGGAAACACCATATATTTT. It yields the protein CASSGRGSGNTIYF.

The V call is TRBV3-1, the J call TRBJ2-5; TRBD2 matches 8 bases. The V gene's germline CDR1 is LGHDT and CDR2 YNNKEL (reference sequence). CDR3 length: 12 amino acids. The J segment lost 9 bases and the V segment lost 2 bases, leaving 2 bases of the junction unmatched. DNA for the CDR3: TGTGCCAGCAGCCAAATCGGGGGGGCCCAGTACTTC. As protein: CASSQIGGAQYF.

This clonotype was recorded a few times. This chain links TRBV5-1 with TRBJ2-7; TRBD1 is a possible D gene (5 bases). Germline V lookup: CDR1 SGHRS, CDR2 YFSETQ. V was trimmed by 4 bases and J by 3 bases, leaving 8 bases between them. The CDR3 totals 12 residues. CDR3 sequence reads: CASSVDSYEQYF. CDR3 bases: TGCGCCAGCAGCGTAGACAGCTACGAGCAGTACTTC.

The chain has TRBV5-4 and TRBJ2-5; TRBD1 agrees at 7 bases. Germline trimming cut 4 bases from V and 4 bases from J; bases unmatched to any gene: 7. CDR3 size: 14 residues. Germline CDR1 is SGHNT and CDR2 is YYREEE (reference sequence). CDR3 nucleotides: TGTGCCAGCAGCCCCGGACAGGTTAGAGAGACCCAGTACTTC. It yields the protein CASSPGQVRETQYF.

The rearrangement uses TRBV7-3 and TRBJ2-5, with a weak D call TRBD2 (6 bases). This CDR3 has 13 amino acids. CDR1 is SGHTA, CDR2 FQGTGA, per germline. Trimming shortened V by 5 bases and J by 5 bases, and 12 bases separated the two germline ends. Here the CDR3 DNA reads TGTGCCAGCAGCCGGGCCCGGGGGGAGACCCAGTACTTC. Its protein product is CASSRARGETQYF.

This clonotype was counted at least ten times. The chain recombines TRBV9 with TRBJ2-5, with D unclear. This CDR3 is built from 14 residues. Germline V gene sequence: CDR1 SGDLS, CDR2 YYNGEE. V lost 0 bases to trimming and J lost 1 base, with 7 bases between them. The CDR3 DNA follows: TGTGCCAGCAGCGTAGATCTCTCCCAAGAGACCCAGTACTTC. It yields the protein CASSVDLSQETQYF.

In its sample, this clonotype was seen many times. The chain joins TRBV19 to TRBJ2-3; 9 nucleotides align to TRBD2. This CDR3 comprises 15 residues. The V and J ends lost 6 bases and 1 base, in that order; junction bases with no gene match: 5. The germline V gene encodes CDR1 LNHDA and CDR2 SQIVND (reference sequence). The CDR3 here is CASRGLAMGTDTQYF. The CDR3 DNA reads as TGTGCCAGTAGGGGACTAGCCATGGGCACAGATACGCAGTATTTT.

In its sample, this clonotype was seen a few times. The chain carries TRBV18 and TRBJ2-2; 8 bases map to TRBD2. The CDR3 covers 16 residues. V trimming: 3 bases; J trimming: 1 base; junction bases outside the gene matches: 4. Per the germline V gene, CDR1 is KGHSH and CDR2 is LQKENI. CDR3 residues: CASSPKRERNTGELFF. CDR3 in DNA: TGTGCCAGCTCACCCAAGCGGGAGAGGAACACCGGGGAGCTGTTTTTT.

There are many counts of this clonotype. The J gene is TRBJ2-5, the V gene TRBV14, with unresolved D. The CDR3 contains 15 residues. V was pared by 2 bases and J by 4 bases, with 14 bases between. CDR1 SGHDN and CDR2 FVKESK come from the germline V gene. In DNA, the CDR3 is TGTGCCAGCAGCCAACTATCCCCGACCGGAGAGACCCAGTACTTC. Its protein is CASSQLSPTGETQYF.

This chain uses TRBV6-6 with TRBJ1-2; D not resolved. The germline V gene encodes CDR1 MNHNY and CDR2 SVGAGI (reference sequence). This CDR3 contains 17 residues. Trimming stripped 5 bases from V and 4 bases from J, with 23 bases between. The CDR3, as DNA: TGTGCCAGCAGTCGGACCCCTGACGCCGACACCCGCTATGGCTACACCTTC. Protein: CASSRTPDADTRYGYTF.